This TCR beta chain was documented in a study of graft-versus-host responses after intestinal transplantation (dated by TCRdb to the early 2020s). Study-wide context: Recipients received multivisceral, liver-intestinal, or isolated intestinal transplants. Every recipient was given anti-thymocyte globulin induction, then maintenance tacrolimus and steroids for 2 to 3 years. Graft-versus-host and host-versus-graft alloreactive T cell clones were tracked in the graft, circulation and bone marrow after intestinal transplantation using bulk TCR-beta CDR3 sequencing. Alloreactive clones were identified by sequencing pre-transplant mixed lymphocyte reaction products and comparing them with unstimulated pre-transplant donor and recipient T cells. The cohort enrolled under 30 intestinal transplant recipients, one of whom was a retransplant, and a few patients without pretransplant specimens were excluded. A peak of at least 4% donor T cells among recipient peripheral blood mononuclear cells was the definition used for donor T cell macrochimerism. Samples from three later patients were sequenced in-house on an Illumina MiSeq with MiXCR processing rather than by the commercial service. The full study reports these points: Early after transplant, peak levels of circulating GvH clones were found to be associated with declines in HvG clones. Conclusions were limited by the relatively low number and heterogeneity of intestinal transplant patients. GvH clones were detected in recipient bone marrow, and some appeared earlier in ileal mucosa or blood, consistent with an intestinal mucosal origin. In the allografts of patients with donor T cell macrochimerism, GvH to HvG T cell clonal ratios were high.

Library preparation used the immunoSEQ multiplex PCR assay. Adaptive Biotechnologies carried out high-throughput TCR-beta CDR3 sequencing of genomic DNA for most patients. Concerning the study's data processing: Adaptive's ImmunoSEQ software was the source of the TCR sequencing data for 15 to 20 patients, while three other patients were processed with MiXCR and VDJtools. CDR3 nucleotide sequences shared between donor and recipient were removed because the origin of such sequences could not be assigned. Alloreactive clones required at least 2-fold expansion over unstimulated cells and minimum CFSE-low frequency of 0.002% (template counts) or 0.001% (read counts). Mappable clones were those detected in sequenced pre-transplant spleen, lymph node, or MLR CFSE-low populations of the donor or recipient. The cumulative frequency of alloreactive clones was calculated as a percentage of all sequences, weighted by copy number. TCRdb holds this immuneACCESS table with in-frame rearrangements only. Some clones are missing; in checked studies, unresolved V genes explain under half, and the rest has no known cause. The V and J calls and clone size are taken from that table; D and trimming were inferred from the DNA. Within this sample are tens of thousands of clones, with approximately 92% of them counted one time only. Around 46% of the sample rests with the top ten.

At the junction V is shortened by 9 bases and J by 2 bases, with 16 bases in between. From cysteine to phenylalanine, the CDR3 is 14 amino acids long. Just CDR3 DNA is preserved here, 42 bases in frame from base 1. Looking up the germline V gene yields CDR1 MNHEY and CDR2 SVGAGI. Blood samples were collected up to 4 times in the first month after transplant and then at least monthly when available. As to this clone: The specificity of this receptor is unknown. The record has no base qualities; no much larger clone is one base away.

This chain is built from TRBV6-5 and TRBJ2-5; TRBD1 is possibly the D segment (6 matching bases). The sample consisted of PBMCs, taken roughly 39 weeks after intestinal transplant. This TCR derives from a human patient who received an intestinal transplant, so some T cells may come from the graft donor. The nucleotides are TGTGCCAGTAGTCGCGAAGGGGGTCAAGAGACCCAGTACTTC. Translation gives CASSREGGQETQYF.